This entry lists 9 T cell receptor beta chains sequenced from one sample in a study of T-cell reconstitution after alpha-beta-depleted transplantation in children. The TCRbeta library incorporated unique molecular identifiers. TCRdb itself ran the PCR reads through MiXCR, one entry per CDR3 protein. The sample consists of some 530,000 distinct CDR3 sequences, around 12% of them appearing once. Source: PBMCs from the stem cell graft donor, taken from the stem cell graft. These receptors were taken from a human donor who donated a stem cell graft to a child with combined immunodeficiency.

There are a few counts of this clonotype. The V call is TRBV12-3 or TRBV12-4, the J call TRBJ2-6, with D perhaps matching TRBD1 or TRBD2 (5 bases each). V gave up 1 base and J gave up 4 bases, with 20 bases separating them. The CDR3 contains 19 residues. CDR3 residues: CASSLEGRIRLSGANVLTF. CDR3 nucleotides: TGTGCCAGCAGTTTAGAGGGACGCATTCGACTGAGCGGGGCCAACGTCCTGACTTTC.

This clonotype was counted only a few times. This chain joins TRBV30 and TRBJ2-1, with D tentatively TRBD2 (5 bases). Trimming shortened V by 2 bases and J by 10 bases, and 12 bases separated the two germline ends. CDR1 GTSNPN and CDR2 SVGIG come from the germline V gene (reference sequence). The CDR3 has 12 residues. The CDR3 here is CAWSPQGGEQFF. Here the CDR3 DNA reads TGTGCCTGGAGTCCCCAAGGAGGAGAGCAGTTCTTC.

CDR3 in amino acids: CASSPSGRLRNEQFF. In nucleotides, the CDR3 is TGTGCCAGCAGCCCAAGCGGGAGACTCAGGAATGAGCAGTTCTTC. This chain joins TRBV7-3 and TRBJ2-1, with 8 positions matching TRBD2. V lost 5 bases to trimming and J lost 7 bases; unmatched junction nucleotides: 10. Germline V gene sequence: CDR1 SGHTA, CDR2 FQGTGA. There are 15 residues in the CDR3.

The sample holds many counts of this clonotype. The rearrangement uses TRBV12-3 or TRBV12-4 and TRBJ2-1, with 7 bases fitting TRBD1. The CDR3 length is 17 residues. Trimming took 6 bases from V and 0 from J; bases not matched to a gene: 11. DNA for the CDR3: TGTGCCAGCAGCTATCCGGACAGGTTTAGCTCCTACAATGAGCAGTTCTTC. This sequence encodes CASSYPDRFSSYNEQFF.

Turning to this clonotype: Without the conserved terminal phenylalanine or tryptophan, this CDR3 likely stems from a read error. The CDR3 spells CASSPPRQGVHEQYS. CDR3 sequence (DNA): TGTGCCAGCAGTCCCCCCCGACAGGGTGTCCACGAGCAGTACTCC. The rearrangement uses TRBV12-3 or TRBV12-4 and TRBJ2-7, with TRBD1 matching 7 bases. V was pared by 5 bases and J by 5 bases, with 12 bases of the junction left unmatched. CDR3 length equals 15 residues.

The gene calls are TRBV7-2 and TRBJ1-6; possible D gene TRBD1, 6 bases. In germline, CDR1 is SGHTA, CDR2 FQGNSA. V lost 1 base and J 4 bases, leaving 11 bases between the germline ends. There are 16 residues in the CDR3. CDR3 amino acids: CASSLGGQRYNSPLHF. The CDR3 DNA reads as TGTGCCAGCAGCTTAGGAGGACAGCGATATAATTCACCCCTCCACTTT.

This clonotype was recorded many times. The CDR3 protein is CASSLAEETQYF. CDR3 nucleotides: TGCGCCAGCAGCTTGGCTGAGGAGACCCAGTACTTC. The chain has TRBV5-1 and TRBJ2-5; no firm D call. In germline, CDR1 is SGHRS, CDR2 YFSETQ. The ends were cut back, 0 bases at V and 5 bases at J, with 5 bases in the middle. The CDR3 consists of 12 residues.

In this sample, this clonotype turned up a few times. The J gene is TRBJ2-6, the V gene TRBV5-1; weak D call: TRBD1 (7 bases). The CDR3 contains 16 residues. Trimming shortened V by 2 bases and J by 8 bases, and 17 bases separated the two germline ends. Germline CDR1 SGHRS, CDR2 YFSETQ. As DNA, the CDR3 is TGCGCCAGCAGCTTAAGGACAGGAGGGGCGACCAACGTCCTGACTTTC. This translates into CASSLRTGGATNVLTF.

The chain joins TRBV7-9 to TRBJ1-4, with unresolved D. Trimming pared 1 base from V and 10 bases from J, leaving 7 bases between. In germline, CDR1 is SEHNR, CDR2 FQNEAQ (reference sequence). The CDR3 is 12 amino acids. The CDR3 reads CASSLGSGKLFF. The CDR3 region has the DNA TGTGCCAGCAGCTTAGGGAGCGGAAAACTGTTTTTT.